This T cell receptor beta chain originates from a study of cytotoxic CD8 clonotypes in ibrutinib-treated CLL. Sequencing was performed with immunoSEQ multiplex PCR; in TCRdb, only in-frame clones are kept and a portion is missing. The table shows some 200,000 clones, with 70% to 75% occurring only once. Cryopreserved PBMCs supplied about 1.8 micrograms of genomic DNA for TCR beta libraries. Germline V gives CDR1 SGHDT, CDR2 YYEEEE. The CDR3 spans 13 residues. V shed 6 bases, J shed 7 bases, and the junction held 8 bases outside the gene matches. The rearrangement links TRBV5-6 to TRBJ2-3, with 7 bases aligning to TRBD1. The sample in question was PBMCs, obtained after 12 months of ibrutinib treatment. This clonotype was obtained from a human donor with chronic lymphocytic leukemia. CDR3 DNA sequence: TGTGCCAGCACAGACAGGGTATTTAATACGCAGTATTTT. Translation gives CASTDRVFNTQYF.